This TCR beta chain was sequenced during a study of blood T cell repertoires in COVID-19 (dated by TCRdb to about 2020). The study in broad terms: Collaborator samples came from the United States, Italy and Spain and covered acute and convalescent phases of COVID-19. Sample metadata almost always included a de-identified subject ID, COVID-19 status, age in years and sex. Samples came from the ongoing ImmuneRACE study (first 160 participants) plus 1,254 subjects from 6 global collaborators. The repertoires were made available in a free public database intended to serve as a resource for research on the immune response to SARS-CoV-2. The material from the prospective study consisted of cDNA or gDNA derived from T cells, B-cell-depleted T cells, or PBMCs. Where HLA class I and class II types were available, the types were taken from metadata supplied by the sample provider, not from assay-based typing. Subjects who had been exposed to COVID-19, were actively infected with it, or had recovered from it provided the deeply sampled blood TCRbeta repertoires that made up the dataset. On the study overall, not on this receptor specifically: The quantity of clinical and demographic metadata differed by source and by participant and was supplied without curation.

This clone has just one count. It has no known antigen specificity. Base qualities are not at hand, and no much larger clone is one base apart. The CDR3 runs 16 residues from the cysteine to the phenylalanine. Left in the record is the CDR3 DNA by itself, 48 bases read in frame from the first base. Cut back by 4 bases and 0 bases, the V and J ends lie 16 bases apart. The germline V gene encodes CDR1 SGHDN and CDR2 FVKESK. TCRbeta CDR3 regions were amplified from genomic DNA using the immunoSEQ Assay, a bias-controlled multiplex PCR. The published analysis was carried out like this. The number of nucleated cells in each sample was estimated from the amplification of reference gene primers within the assay. Sequence reads were collapsed and filtered to measure the absolute abundance of every unique TCRbeta CDR3 rearrangement. For each sample, productive Simpson clonality was calculated as the square root of Simpson's diversity index across productive rearrangements. TCRdb stores this immuneACCESS table with in-frame sequences only. Part of the clones is absent; in the studies checked, under half of the shortfall reflects unresolved V genes, and no reason is known for the rest. Clone size and V and J calls were adopted from that table, with D and trimming inferred from the DNA. Within this sample are under 200,000 clones, with approximately 90% of them counted one time only. Approximately 2.2% of the sample comes from the top ten.

The collaborating institutions used their own protocols to collect whole blood in K2EDTA tubes. For TCRbeta analysis, collaborators shipped samples in one of three forms: frozen whole blood, isolated PBMCs, or DNA extracted from either of those sample types. Source material: peripheral blood. The chain was built from TRBV14 and TRBJ2-7; the D gene is unclear. The source is a man between 18 and 35 years old with acute or convalescent COVID-19. In nucleotides, the sequence is TGTGCCAGCAGCCCAAGATCGGCAGGAAGCTCCTACGAGCAGTACTTC. The translation is CASSPRSAGSSYEQYF.